This entry concerns a single TCR beta chain. There is no known antigen for this receptor. No quality values exist for individual bases; no much larger clone is one base distant. The CDR3 regions of human TCRbeta chains were subjected to immunosequencing. In the authors' own workflow: Repertoire TCRs were matched against a reference library of SARS-CoV-2-specific TCRs generated with the MIRA antigen-specificity platform. Breadth was defined as the fraction of unique TCRs that were SARS-CoV-2-associated. Depth was defined as the fraction of total T cells that were SARS-CoV-2-associated. Each spike-specific TCR was assigned to its reactive spike region and to a CD4 or CD8 class using the MIRA data. Log10-transformed breadth and depth values were compared by one-way ANOVA with Sidak's multiple comparisons tests. The table was pulled from immuneACCESS by TCRdb, which kept in-frame rearrangements only. Such tables lose some clones; where checked, under half of the loss comes from unresolved V genes, and the rest has no known cause. That table gives V, J and clone size, and the DNA gave D and trimming. The sample table contains 250,000 to 300,000 clones; only one count was recorded for about 94% of them. The ten largest clonotypes hold less than 0.6% of the sample.

The CDR3, from cysteine to phenylalanine, totals 19 residues. The retained sequence is limited to the CDR3, 57 bases, with the frame set at the first base. The germline V gene sets CDR1 to SGHTA and CDR2 to FQGNSA. V and J are trimmed by 3 bases and 4 bases, and the gene matches miss 14 bases of the junction. The source of the sample is a study of T cell responses to AZD1222 COVID-19 vaccine (dated by TCRdb to about 2021). Broadly, across the study: TCR sequencing covered approximately 230 trial participants: roughly 200 given two doses of AZD1222 and 26 given two doses of MenACWY control vaccine. Trial participants were enrolled by age into 18-55, 56-69 and 70-plus year subgroups, with around 150, 28 and 57 TCR-sequenced participants respectively. The investigation overall reported the following: Only five to seven AZD1222 recipients were SARS-CoV-2 seropositive at baseline, limiting conclusions about previously exposed vaccinees. CD4 TCRs associated with the vaccine covered the entire spike protein, and the dominant responses were in regions 160-218 and 743-854. Participants were mostly white British, with more females than males. The authors suggested clonal diversity may have been underestimated. No day 14 peak-response samples were available, so repertoires were characterized only after the peak T cell response. The 56-69-year group was small, and its depth increase did not reach significance, likely because of low power. Reportedly, close to half of the unique spike-specific TCRs recognized epitopes lying outside the regions that are mutated in the B.1.351 and B.1.1.7 variants. After two AZD1222 doses, spike-specific TCR breadth and depth were significantly higher than at day 0 and than in MenACWY recipients.

Interpreted using the paper, the time point label stands for: about 28 days (+/-7) after the second vaccine dose. AZD1222 recipients given second doses at about 4 weeks or at about 12 weeks were pooled, since spike-specific TCR depth and breadth were not found to differ between the two schedules. Vaccinee samples came from UK trials COV001 and COV002, including a single-blind randomized controlled phase 2/3 trial of AZD1222 (ChAdOx1 nCoV-19) in healthy adults. For TCRbeta chain sequencing, PBMC samples were collected from trial participants at day 0 and at day 28 after the second dose. The clonotype was recovered from an adult who received the AZD1222 COVID-19 vaccine. The receptor chain draws on TRBV7-2 and TRBJ2-1, with 11 central nucleotides matching TRBD2. This specimen was peripheral blood, taken 28 days after the second AZD1222 dose. The DNA reads as follows: TGTGCCAGCAGCTTGGGAAAGGGACTAGCGGAGCCCCGGTACAATGAGCAGTTCTTC. The resulting protein is CASSLGKGLAEPRYNEQFF.